A single T cell receptor (beta chain) is shown here with its context. Its target is unknown. The V gene's germline CDR1 is SGHRS and CDR2 YFSETQ. Trimming pared 0 bases from V and 5 bases from J, leaving 11 bases between. The CDR3 is made up of 14 amino acids. The record originates from a study of T cell repertoires in cytomegalovirus infection. Study results and caveats: HLA-C-restricted TCR beta clonotypes specific for CMV led the ex vivo response.

In TCRdb, the reads were re-called with MiXCR into one record per CDR3 protein. The sample consists of 150,000 to 200,000 distinct CDR3 sequences, under 15% of them appearing once. The chain joins TRBV5-1 to TRBJ1-1; D remains unclear. Sequenced: PBMCs. The source is a human donor in good health (CMV status not recorded). Some clones in this sample may be carry-over from other donors' samples. The CDR3 spells CASSLAKGKTEAFF. The CDR3 DNA is TGCGCCAGCAGCTTGGCCAAAGGGAAAACTGAAGCTTTCTTT.